The rows below give T cell receptor beta chains drawn from one sample of a study of CD8 T cells in Susac syndrome. TCRdb processed the immunoSEQ multiplex PCR reads anew with MiXCR; each CDR3 protein has one entry. Seen here are approximately 190,000 distinct CDR3 sequences, approximately 96% observed once, and the top ten hold 0.075% to 0.1%. The specimen sequenced was CD4+ T cells from PBMCs. These receptors all come from a human donor with Susac syndrome. Both conserved end residues are part of each CDR3.

J gene	CDR3 length	V gene	CDR3 protein
TRBJ2-1	13	TRBV11-2	CASSSGGRNEQFF
TRBJ2-7	14	TRBV5-1	CASSPRDGGGEQYF
TRBJ1-4	14	TRBV7-9	CASSLVVDGEKLFF
TRBJ1-1	13	TRBV5-1	CASSPIDRREAFF
TRBJ1-4	13	TRBV2	CAKRQALGEKLFF
TRBJ2-1	13	TRBV11-2	CASSFRGYNEQFF
TRBJ1-6	14	TRBV12-3/TRBV12-4	CASRLSSYNSPLHF
TRBJ1-1	16	TRBV5-1	CASSTDRGGVTTEAFF
TRBJ1-5	15	TRBV23-1	CASSQTGASNQPQHF
TRBJ2-3	15	TRBV5-1	CASTIQGASTDTQYF
TRBJ2-2	13	TRBV4-3	CASSQRNTGELFF